This TCR beta chain originates from a study of T cell responses to AZD1222 COVID-19 vaccine. Study-wide results and caveats: Baseline serostatus was positive in only a handful of AZD1222 recipients.

This clone has a single count. What it binds is unknown. TCRdb's table, derived via immunoSEQ multiplex PCR, lists solely in-frame clones and lacks some. The sample records some 200,000 clones, just over 90% being singletons. V was pared by 7 bases and J by 0 bases, with 12 bases between. There are 14 residues in the CDR3. CDR1 and CDR2 (germline): LNHNV, YYDKDF (reference sequence). The source of this sequence is an adult in good health. The chain links TRBV15 to TRBJ1-1; perhaps TRBD1 as D (5 bases). The source material was peripheral blood, sampled on day 0 of AZD1222 vaccination. The CDR3 DNA reads as TGTGCCACCAAGCTGTCGGGGGTGAACACTGAAGCTTTCTTT. Encoded protein: CATKLSGVNTEAFF. The whole variable domain, filled in from reference TRBV15 and TRBJ1-1, reads DAMVIQNPRYQVTQFGKPVTLSCSQTLNHNVMYWYQQKSSQAPKLLFHYYDKDFNNEADTPDNFQSRRPNTSFCFLDIRSPGLGDTAMYLCATKLSGVNTEAFFGQGTRLTVV.